Listed here are 4 T cell receptor beta chains from one sample, sequenced in a study of blood T cell repertoires in COVID-19. The table came from immunoSEQ multiplex PCR; TCRdb's copy has only in-frame clones and leaves some out. The sample lists hundreds of thousands of clones; around 90% were seen once. What was sequenced was PBMCs or T cells enriched from blood (not recorded which). These receptors were taken from a woman between 50 and 59 years old who had recovered from COVID-19.

The chain links TRBV7-8 to TRBJ1-1, with D perhaps matching TRBD1 (6 bases). This CDR3 region has 17 residues. V lost 5 bases and J lost 0, with 19 bases in between. The V gene's germline CDR1 is SGHVS and CDR2 FQNEAQ. CDR3 nucleotide sequence: TGTGCCAGCAGCCGGATACAGGGAACGTGGGTGAACACTGAAGCTTTCTTT. Its protein is CASSRIQGTWVNTEAFF. Together with reference TRBV7-8 and TRBJ1-1, the CDR3 gives the full variable domain: GAGVSQSPRYKVAKRGQDVALRCDPISGHVSLFWYQQALGQGPEFLTYFQNEAQLDKSGLPSDRFFAERPEGSVSTLKIQRTQQEDSAVYLCASSRIQGTWVNTEAFFGQGTRLTVV.

This chain uses TRBV6-2 or TRBV6-3 with TRBJ2-1; 9 bases map to TRBD2. Unmatched junction bases numbered 4, after V lost 5 bases and J lost 8 bases. Germline V gene data show CDR1 as MNHEY and CDR2 as SVGEGT. This CDR3 has 13 residues. The CDR3 region is CASSLAGPDEQFF. Written as DNA, the CDR3 is TGTGCCAGCAGTCTAGCGGGACCCGATGAGCAGTTCTTC.

As concerns this clone: Other DNA sequences in the sample encode the same CDR3. This chain connects TRBV6-5 to TRBJ1-4; D is perhaps TRBD1 (6 bases). V was cut by 5 bases and J by 2 bases, with 12 bases left in between. Germline-derived CDR1 and CDR2 are MNHEY and SVGAGI. CDR3 length equals 15 residues. The CDR3 sequence: CASSPGTTTNEKLFF. In DNA form, the CDR3 reads TGTGCCAGCAGTCCAGGGACAACGACTAATGAAAAACTGTTTTTT.

J is TRBJ1-5 and V is TRBV21-1. TRBV21-1 is an annotated pseudogene. This CDR3 region has 12 residues. Here the CDR3 reads CASSGEGQPQHF. As DNA, the CDR3 is TGTGCCAGCAGCGGGGAGGGCCAGCCCCAGCATTTT.